This TCR beta chain emerged from a study of immune evolution from preneoplasia to lung adenocarcinoma. Measured with immunoSEQ multiplex PCR; TCRdb has only the in-frame clones, and not every one. The profile shows under 2,000 clones, 75% to 85% of them singletons. In its sample, this clone is large. CDR1 SGHDT and CDR2 YYEEEE come from the germline V gene. V shed 3 bases, J shed 7 bases, and the junction held 5 bases outside the gene matches. The CDR3 consists of 15 residues. Sequences were obtained from FFPE atypical adenomatous hyperplasia tissue from the lung. Noted subset: atypical adenomatous hyperplasia (AAH), lung preneoplasia. This TCR was sampled from a person between 65 and 80 years old with lung adenocarcinoma. This chain joins TRBV5-6 and TRBJ2-1, with 12 nucleotides matching TRBD2. The CDR3 region has the DNA TGTGCCAGCAGCTCGACTAGCGGGAGCCAGAATGAGCAGTTCTTC. Amino acid sequence: CASSSTSGSQNEQFF. The complete variable domain, with remaining parts taken from reference TRBV5-6 and TRBJ2-1, reads DAGVTQSPTHLIKTRGQQVTLRCSPKSGHDTVSWYQQALGQGPQFIFQYYEEEERQRGNFPDRFSGHQFPNYSSELNVNALLLGDSALYLCASSSTSGSQNEQFFGPGTRLTVL.